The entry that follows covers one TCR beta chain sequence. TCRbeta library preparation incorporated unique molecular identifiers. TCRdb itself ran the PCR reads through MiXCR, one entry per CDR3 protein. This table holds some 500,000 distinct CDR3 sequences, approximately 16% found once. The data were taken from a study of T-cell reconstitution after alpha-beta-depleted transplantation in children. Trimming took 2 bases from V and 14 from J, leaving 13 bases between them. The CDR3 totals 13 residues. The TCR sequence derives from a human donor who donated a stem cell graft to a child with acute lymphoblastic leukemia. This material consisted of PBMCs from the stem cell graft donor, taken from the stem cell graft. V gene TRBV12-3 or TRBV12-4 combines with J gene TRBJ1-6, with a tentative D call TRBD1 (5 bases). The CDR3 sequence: CASSLILGGALHF. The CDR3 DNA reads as TGTGCCAGCAGTTTAATCCTGGGGGGGGCCCTCCACTTT.